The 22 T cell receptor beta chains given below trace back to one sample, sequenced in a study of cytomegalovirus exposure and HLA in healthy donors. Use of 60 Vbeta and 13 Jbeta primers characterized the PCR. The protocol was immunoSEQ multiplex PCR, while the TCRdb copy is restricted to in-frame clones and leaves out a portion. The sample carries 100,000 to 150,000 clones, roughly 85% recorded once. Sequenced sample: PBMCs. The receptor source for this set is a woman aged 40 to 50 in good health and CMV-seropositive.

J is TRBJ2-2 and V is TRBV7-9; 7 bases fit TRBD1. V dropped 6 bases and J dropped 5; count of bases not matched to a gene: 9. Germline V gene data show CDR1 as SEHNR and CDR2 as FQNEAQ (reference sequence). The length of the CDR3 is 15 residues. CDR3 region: CASSSDRVGTGELFF. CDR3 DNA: TGTGCCAGCAGTTCCGACAGGGTTGGGACCGGGGAGCTGTTTTTT.

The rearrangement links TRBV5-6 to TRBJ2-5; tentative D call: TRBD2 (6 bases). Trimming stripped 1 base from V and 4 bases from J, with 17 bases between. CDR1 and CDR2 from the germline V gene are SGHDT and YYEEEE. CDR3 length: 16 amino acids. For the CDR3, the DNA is TGTGCCAGCAGCTTGTGGTCGGGAGTTAGCGTAGAGACCCAGTACTTC. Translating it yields CASSLWSGVSVETQYF.

The CDR3 sequence: CASSEQVSSYEQYF. CDR3 nucleotide sequence: TGTGCCAGCAGTGAGCAGGTTTCCTCCTACGAGCAGTACTTC. The gene calls are TRBV6-4 and TRBJ2-7; D unresolved. This CDR3 is built from 14 residues. Trimming left V 3 bases short and J 0 bases short, with 9 bases between. In germline, CDR1 is MRHNA, CDR2 SNTAGT.

The CDR3 DNA sequence: TGTGCCAGCAGCTTGGAGGGGGAGCGCGAGACCCAGTACTTC. This gives the protein CASSLEGERETQYF. The V gene is TRBV5-8, the J gene TRBJ2-5; maybe TRBD1 (6 bases). Trimming removed 0 bases at V and 5 bases at J, with 11 bases between. This CDR3 spans 14 amino acids. Per germline, CDR1 SGHTS and CDR2 YDEGEE.

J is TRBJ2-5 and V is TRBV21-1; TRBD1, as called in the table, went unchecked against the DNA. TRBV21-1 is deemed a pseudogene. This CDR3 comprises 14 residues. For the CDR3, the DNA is TGTGCCAGCAGTGTCAGGGAAGACCAAGAGACCCAGTACTTC. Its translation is CASSVREDQETQYF.

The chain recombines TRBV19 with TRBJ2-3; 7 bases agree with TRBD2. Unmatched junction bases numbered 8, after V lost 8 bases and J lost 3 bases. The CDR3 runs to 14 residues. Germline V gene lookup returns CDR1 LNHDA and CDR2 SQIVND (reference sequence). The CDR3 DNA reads TGTGCCAGTGATATGGGAGGGGTGACAGATACGCAGTATTTT. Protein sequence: CASDMGGVTDTQYF.

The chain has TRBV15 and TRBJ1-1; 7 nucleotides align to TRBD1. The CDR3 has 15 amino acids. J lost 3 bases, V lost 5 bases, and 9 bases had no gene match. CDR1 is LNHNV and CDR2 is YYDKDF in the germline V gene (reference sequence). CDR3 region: CATSPSRTGYTEAFF. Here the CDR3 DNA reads TGTGCCACCAGCCCGAGTAGGACAGGATACACTGAAGCTTTCTTT.

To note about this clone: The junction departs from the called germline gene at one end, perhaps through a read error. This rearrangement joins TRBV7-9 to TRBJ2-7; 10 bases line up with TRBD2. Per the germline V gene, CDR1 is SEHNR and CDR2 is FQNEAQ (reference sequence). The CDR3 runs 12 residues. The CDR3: CSSSLGLAEAYF. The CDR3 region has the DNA TGTTCCAGCAGCTTAGGACTAGCGGAGGCGTACTTC.

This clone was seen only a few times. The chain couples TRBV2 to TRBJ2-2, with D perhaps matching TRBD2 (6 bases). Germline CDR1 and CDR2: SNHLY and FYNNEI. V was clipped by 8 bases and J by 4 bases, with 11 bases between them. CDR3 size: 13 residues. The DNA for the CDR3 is TGTGCCAGCCTAGCGAGTGGCACCGGGGAGCTGTTTTTT. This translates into CASLASGTGELFF.

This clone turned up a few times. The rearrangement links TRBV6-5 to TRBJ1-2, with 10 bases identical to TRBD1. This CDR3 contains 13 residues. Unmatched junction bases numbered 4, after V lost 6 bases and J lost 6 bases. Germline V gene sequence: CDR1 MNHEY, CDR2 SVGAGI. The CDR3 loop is CASRTGTGDGYTF. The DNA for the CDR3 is TGTGCCAGCAGAACTGGGACAGGGGATGGCTACACCTTC.

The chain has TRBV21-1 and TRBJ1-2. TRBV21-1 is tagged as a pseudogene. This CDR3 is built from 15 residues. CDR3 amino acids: CATHGGAKSPHGYTF. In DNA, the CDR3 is TGTGCCACCCACGGGGGGGCGAAATCTCCCCATGGCTACACCTTC.

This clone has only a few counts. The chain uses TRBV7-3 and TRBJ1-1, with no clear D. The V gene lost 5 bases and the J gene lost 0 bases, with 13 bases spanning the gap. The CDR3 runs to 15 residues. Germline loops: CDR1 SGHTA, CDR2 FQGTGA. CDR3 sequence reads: CASSGGRAVNTEAFF. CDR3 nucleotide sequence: TGTGCCAGCAGCGGAGGCCGGGCGGTGAACACTGAAGCTTTCTTT.

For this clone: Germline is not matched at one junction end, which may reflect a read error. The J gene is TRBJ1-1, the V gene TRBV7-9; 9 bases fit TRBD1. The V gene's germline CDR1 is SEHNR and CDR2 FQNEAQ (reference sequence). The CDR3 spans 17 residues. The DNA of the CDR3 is TGTTCCAGCAGCTCCGTCGGACAGGGGAGACGGGACACTGAAGCTTTCTTT. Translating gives CSSSSVGQGRRDTEAFF.

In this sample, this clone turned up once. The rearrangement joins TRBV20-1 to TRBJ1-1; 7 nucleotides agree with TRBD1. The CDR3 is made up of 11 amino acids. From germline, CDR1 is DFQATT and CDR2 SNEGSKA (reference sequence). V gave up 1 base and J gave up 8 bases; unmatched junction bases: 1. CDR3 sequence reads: CSARGTGEAFF. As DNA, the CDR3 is TGCAGTGCTAGAGGGACAGGAGAAGCTTTCTTT.

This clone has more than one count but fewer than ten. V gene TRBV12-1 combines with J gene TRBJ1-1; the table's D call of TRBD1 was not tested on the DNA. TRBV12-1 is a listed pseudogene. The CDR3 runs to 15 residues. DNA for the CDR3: TGTGCCAGCACCCCCAGACAGGGGCGGGTCACTGAAGCTTTCTTT. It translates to CASTPRQGRVTEAFF.

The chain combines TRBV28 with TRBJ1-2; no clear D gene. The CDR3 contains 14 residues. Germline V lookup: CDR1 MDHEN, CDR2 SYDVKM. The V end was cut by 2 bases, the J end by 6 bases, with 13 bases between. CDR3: CASSLTAGWDGYTF. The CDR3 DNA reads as TGTGCCAGCAGTTTAACGGCAGGCTGGGATGGCTACACCTTC.

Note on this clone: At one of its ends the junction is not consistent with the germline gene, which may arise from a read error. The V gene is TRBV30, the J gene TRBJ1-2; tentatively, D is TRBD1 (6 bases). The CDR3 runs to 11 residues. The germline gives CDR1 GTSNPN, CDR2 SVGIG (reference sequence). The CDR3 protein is CAWSSGLDSFF. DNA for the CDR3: TGTGCCTGGAGTTCCGGGTTGGACAGCTTCTTC. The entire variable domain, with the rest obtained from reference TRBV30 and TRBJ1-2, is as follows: SQTIHQWPATLVQPVGSPLSLECTVEGTSNPNLYWYRQAAGRGLQLLFYSVGIGQISSEVPQNLSASRPQDRQFILSSKKLLLSDSGFYLCAWSSGLDSFFGSGTRLTVV.

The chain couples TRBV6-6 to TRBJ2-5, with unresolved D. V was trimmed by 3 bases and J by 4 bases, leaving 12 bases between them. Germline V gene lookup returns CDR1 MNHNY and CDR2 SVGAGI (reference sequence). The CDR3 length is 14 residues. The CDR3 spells CASSYWSQLETQYF. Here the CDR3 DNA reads TGTGCCAGCAGTTATTGGTCCCAACTAGAGACCCAGTACTTC.

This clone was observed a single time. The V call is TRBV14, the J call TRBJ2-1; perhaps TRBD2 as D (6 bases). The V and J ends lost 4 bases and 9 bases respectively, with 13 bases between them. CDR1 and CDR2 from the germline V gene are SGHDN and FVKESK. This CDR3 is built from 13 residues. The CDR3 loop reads CASSPFVGGEQFF. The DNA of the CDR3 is TGTGCCAGCAGCCCATTCGTGGGAGGTGAGCAGTTCTTC. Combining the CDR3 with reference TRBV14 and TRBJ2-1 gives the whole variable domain EAGVTQFPSHSVIEKGQTVTLRCDPISGHDNLYWYRRVMGKEIKFLLHFVKESKQDESGMPNNRFLAERTGGTYSTLKVQPAELEDSGVYFCASSPFVGGEQFFGPGTRLTVL.

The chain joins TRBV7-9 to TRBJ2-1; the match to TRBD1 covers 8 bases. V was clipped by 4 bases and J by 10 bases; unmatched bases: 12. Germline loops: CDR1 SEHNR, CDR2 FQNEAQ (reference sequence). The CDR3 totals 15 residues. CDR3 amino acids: CASSSRTGKQQEQFF. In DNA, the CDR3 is TGTGCCAGCAGCTCGAGGACAGGGAAGCAGCAGGAGCAGTTCTTC.

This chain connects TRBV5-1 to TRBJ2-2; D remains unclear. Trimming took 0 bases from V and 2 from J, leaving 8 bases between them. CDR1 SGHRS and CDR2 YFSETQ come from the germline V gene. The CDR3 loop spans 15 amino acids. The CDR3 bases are TGCGCCAGCAGCTTGGCAGTACCAAACACCGGGGAGCTGTTTTTT. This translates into CASSLAVPNTGELFF.

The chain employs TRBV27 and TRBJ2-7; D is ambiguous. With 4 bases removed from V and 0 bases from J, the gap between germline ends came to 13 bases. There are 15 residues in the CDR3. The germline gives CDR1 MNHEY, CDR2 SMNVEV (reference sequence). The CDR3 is CASSSARYISYEQYF. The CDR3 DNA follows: TGTGCCAGCAGTTCTGCTAGGTATATCTCCTACGAGCAGTACTTC.